The 5 T cell receptor beta chains below all came from one sample that was sequenced in a study of early T cells in non-severe SARS-CoV-2 infection. TCRdb called the 5' RACE reads again in MiXCR, with one record for every CDR3 protein. The sample carries tens of thousands of distinct CDR3 sequences, over 4.5% recorded once. The sequenced material came from whole blood. All receptors come from an adult who was a healthcare worker with PCR-confirmed SARS-CoV-2 infection or an uninfected control (not recorded which).

This clonotype has a handful of counts. The V gene is TRBV12-3 or TRBV12-4, the J gene TRBJ2-1, with D perhaps matching TRBD2 (6 bases). The CDR3 has 16 amino acids. Trimming pared 2 bases from V and 7 bases from J, leaving 18 bases between. CDR3 coding DNA: TGTGCCAGCAGTTTAATGGCGGGGCGCGGGGAAAATGAGCAGTTCTTC. Translating it yields CASSLMAGRGENEQFF.

The gene calls are TRBV24-1 and TRBJ2-7; 8 nucleotides match TRBD1. Germline V gene sequence: CDR1 KGHDR, CDR2 SFDVKD. The ends lost 11 bases at V and 3 bases at J; junction bases unmatched: 11. This CDR3 has 14 residues. CDR3 residues: CAIRGQGSFYEQYF. The DNA for the CDR3 is TGTGCCATCAGAGGACAGGGCTCCTTCTACGAGCAGTACTTC.

The table lists this clonotype with a few counts. The chain links TRBV30 to TRBJ1-3, with a weak D call TRBD1 (6 bases). The germline V gene encodes CDR1 GTSNPN and CDR2 SVGIG (reference sequence). The CDR3 covers 13 residues. V was shortened by 8 bases and J by 0 bases, with 11 bases between the two germline ends. The chain's CDR3 is CAGTQGSGNTIYF. The CDR3 DNA is TGTGCCGGAACACAGGGCTCTGGAAACACCATATATTTT.

This clonotype was seen at least ten times. The chain carries TRBV6-1 and TRBJ1-1, with no clear D. V was clipped by 5 bases and J by 3 bases, with 13 bases between them. The CDR3 has 14 residues. The germline CDR1 and CDR2 sequences are MNHNS and SASEGT. The CDR3 region is CASSWGARDTEAFF. The CDR3 nucleotides are TGTGCCAGCAGTTGGGGAGCGAGGGACACTGAAGCTTTCTTT.

This clonotype was picked up many times. This chain uses TRBV10-3 with TRBJ2-3; tentatively, D is TRBD1 (6 bases). The CDR3 length is 16 residues. Between the trimmed V and J ends, which lost 6 bases and 0 bases, there was a span of 16 bases. CDR1 and CDR2 (germline): ENHRY, SYGVKD. In DNA, the CDR3 is TGTGCCATCAGCGAGGGGCAGGGGAGAAGCACAGATACGCAGTATTTT. The encoded protein is CAISEGQGRSTDTQYF.